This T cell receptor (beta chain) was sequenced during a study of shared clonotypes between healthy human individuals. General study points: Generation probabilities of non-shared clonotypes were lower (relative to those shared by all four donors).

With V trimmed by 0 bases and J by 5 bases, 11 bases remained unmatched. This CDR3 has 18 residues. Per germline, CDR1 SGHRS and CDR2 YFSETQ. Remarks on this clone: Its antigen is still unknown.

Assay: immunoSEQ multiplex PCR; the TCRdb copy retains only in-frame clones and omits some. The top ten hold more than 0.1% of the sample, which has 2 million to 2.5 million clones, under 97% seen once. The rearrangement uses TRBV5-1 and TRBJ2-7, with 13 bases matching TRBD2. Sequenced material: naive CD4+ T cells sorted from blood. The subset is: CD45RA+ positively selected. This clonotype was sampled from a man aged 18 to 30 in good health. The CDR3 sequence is CASSLGLLAGGPSDEQYF. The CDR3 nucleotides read TGCGCCAGCAGCTTGGGCCTACTAGCGGGGGGGCCCAGCGACGAGCAGTACTTC.